This T cell receptor (beta chain) was obtained from a study of a mutant IDH1 vaccine in newly diagnosed glioma. Background on the study: Receipt of radiotherapy, temozolomide, or both preceded the study, and most received both.

The CDR3 has 15 amino acids. The V and J ends lost 4 bases and 4 bases, in that order; junction bases with no gene match: 3. Germline loops: CDR1 SGHVS, CDR2 FQNEAQ. Time point specified: week 47, end of study. It was 300 ug of mutant IDH1 20-mer peptide that made up each vaccine dose, given with topical imiquimod. The data were produced by immunoSEQ multiplex PCR, yet TCRdb's version contains in-frame clones alone and is incomplete. This sample has about 50,000 clones, with roughly 72% found just once. About this clone: Its specificity is not known.

Broader study findings: Whatever changes occurred in top peripheral T cell clonotypes seemed unrelated to pseudoprogression.

The sequenced sample was PBMCs, obtained from a glioma patient whose treatment included an IDH1 peptide vaccine. This TCR was recovered from a woman between 40 and 50 years old with glioma. Some clones in this sample may be carry-over from other donors' samples. J is TRBJ1-5 and V is TRBV7-8; 11 bases line up with TRBD1. CDR3 DNA: TGTGCCAGCAGCTCCGGACAGGGGGCTAATCAGCCCCAGCATTTT. Its protein product is CASSSGQGANQPQHF.